Sequencing of this TCR beta chain was carried out in a study of tumor-infiltrating lymphocytes in glioblastoma multiforme. Turning to this clonotype: Its antigen is currently unknown. This likely comes from a read error, as the CDR3 has no conserved phenylalanine or tryptophan at its end.

TCRB libraries came from RNA via three nested multiplex PCR rounds. TCRB cDNA was made from around 0.46 ug total RNA. TCRdb re-derived calls from the multiplex PCR reads in MiXCR, one entry per CDR3 protein. The repertoire holds more than 10,000 distinct CDR3 sequences, more than 70% seen once, with about two fifths in the top ten. Study observations and caveats: T cells were not sorted into functional subsets.

CDR3 length equals 15 residues. CDR1 and CDR2 (germline): SGHAT, FQNNGV. V and J are TRBV11-2 and TRBJ1-2; TRBD1 matches 7 bases. The sequencing input was brain tumor tissue. This TCR derives from a male donor with glioblastoma. The CDR3, as DNA: TGTGCCAACAGCCAGCCGACAGGGATTTACTATGGCTACACCCTC. This gives the protein CANSQPTGIYYGYTL.